The 14 T cell receptor beta chains in this list originate from one sample, sequenced in a study of T-cell reconstitution after alpha-beta-depleted transplantation in children. Unique molecular identifiers were used to barcode this TCRbeta library. TCRdb re-analysed the PCR reads in MiXCR, keeping a single row per CDR3 protein. The data hold under 750,000 distinct CDR3 sequences, with roughly 24% observed a single time. Sequencing was performed on PBMCs, mostly from graft donor cells, taken 360 days after TCRalphabeta/CD19-depleted stem cell transplant. These receptors came from a boy under two years old who had a stem cell transplant for acute myeloid leukemia, so the T cells may come from the graft donor.

This clonotype was found a few times. This chain uses TRBV14 with TRBJ1-1, with a tentative D call TRBD1 (5 bases). CDR3 length equals 19 residues. Germline CDR1 is SGHDN and CDR2 is FVKESK. V was cut by 0 bases and J by 5 bases, with 25 bases left in between. CDR3 sequence reads: CASSQDSPRRGWVKTEAFF. The CDR3, as DNA: TGTGCCAGCAGCCAAGATAGCCCCCGGCGGGGGTGGGTTAAAACTGAAGCTTTCTTT.

The genes are TRBV20-1 and TRBJ1-1; D not resolved. V was cut by 5 bases and J by 0 bases, with 10 bases left in between. This CDR3 comprises 13 residues. The germline CDR1 and CDR2 sequences are DFQATT and SNEGSKA (reference sequence). The CDR3 DNA is TGCAGTGCTTCCTACACAGTGAACACTGAAGCTTTCTTT. Translated: CSASYTVNTEAFF.

This clonotype was counted a few times. The rearrangement joins TRBV4-2 to TRBJ1-3, with TRBD1 matching 9 bases. V was clipped by 4 bases and J by 1 base; unmatched bases: 5. Germline CDR1 reads LGHNA; CDR2 reads YNFKEQ. This CDR3 is 16 amino acids long. The CDR3 reads CASSLAGTGSGNTIYF. For the CDR3, the DNA is TGTGCCAGCAGCCTTGCGGGGACAGGGTCTGGAAACACCATATATTTT.

This chain links TRBV6-6 with TRBJ2-7, with D unclear. Germline loops: CDR1 MNHNY, CDR2 SVGAGI (reference sequence). V was pared by 9 bases and J by 1 base, with 13 bases between. The CDR3 loop spans 13 amino acids. The CDR3, as DNA: TGTGCCAGGAATTATAAGAGGTCCTACGAGCAGTACGTC. Protein sequence: CARNYKRSYEQYV.

The chain carries TRBV24-1 and TRBJ2-1, with TRBD2 matching 10 bases. The CDR3 length is 16 residues. Germline-derived CDR1 and CDR2 are KGHDR and SFDVKD. The V gene end was trimmed by 5 bases and the J gene end by 12 bases; junction bases not matched to a gene: 15. In DNA form, the CDR3 reads TGTGCCACCAGTGTGAGCGGGGGGGTTTTAGTCGGTGGGCAGTTCTTC. Its protein product is CATSVSGGVLVGGQFF.

The sample holds a few counts of this clonotype. The chain recombines TRBV20-1 with TRBJ2-1, with a weak D call TRBD2 (6 bases). This CDR3 has 13 amino acids. The germline V and J ends were trimmed by 3 bases and 5 bases, with 11 bases remaining between them. CDR1 DFQATT and CDR2 SNEGSKA come from the germline V gene (reference sequence). The CDR3 nucleotides read TGCAGTGCTAGCGGGGGATCTAACAATGAGCAGTTCTTC. Translating gives CSASGGSNNEQFF.

This clonotype has ten or more counts. The chain couples TRBV29-1 to TRBJ2-1; weak D call: TRBD2 (5 bases). The CDR3 has 12 amino acids. Trimming took off 7 bases at V and 4 bases at J, with 11 bases between the two ends. In germline, CDR1 is SQVTM, CDR2 ANQGSEA. CDR3 DNA sequence: TGCAGCGCCGAGGAGGATTACAATGAGCAGTTCTTC. The encoded protein is CSAEEDYNEQFF.

The chain combines TRBV27 with TRBJ2-2; D might be TRBD1 or TRBD2, each matching 5 bases. Germline V gene sequence: CDR1 MNHEY, CDR2 SMNVEV (reference sequence). Trimming took 2 bases from V and 4 from J, leaving 11 bases between them. The CDR3 spans 15 residues. CDR3 nucleotide sequence: TGTGCCAGCAGTTTACGGGACCAGCTCACCGGGGAGCTGTTTTTT. Translating it yields CASSLRDQLTGELFF.

There are a few counts of this clonotype. V usage is TRBV20-1 and J usage is TRBJ2-7, with D possibly TRBD1 on 6 matching bases. Germline V CDR1 and CDR2: DFQATT, SNEGSKA (reference sequence). This CDR3 is built from 14 residues. Trimming left V 0 bases short and J 1 base short, with 10 bases between. CDR3 in amino acids: CSARDEGVSYEQYF. The CDR3 DNA reads as TGCAGTGCTAGAGATGAGGGGGTTTCCTACGAGCAGTACTTC.

This clonotype was observed at least ten times. This rearrangement joins TRBV7-6 to TRBJ2-2; D gene unclear. With 1 base removed from V and 1 base from J, the gap between germline ends came to 7 bases. Germline lookup yields CDR1 SGHVS and CDR2 FNYEAQ. The CDR3 runs 15 residues. The CDR3 spells CASSLGPGNTGELFF. The CDR3 bases are TGTGCCAGCAGCTTAGGTCCCGGGAACACCGGGGAGCTGTTTTTT.

In this sample, this clonotype turned up many times. V gene TRBV29-1 combines with J gene TRBJ2-3; D is uncertain. The CDR3 has 13 amino acids. Germline lookup yields CDR1 SQVTM and CDR2 ANQGSEA. V was pared by 4 bases and J by 3 bases, with 11 bases between. This chain's CDR3 is CSVVGWGTDTQYF. The CDR3, as DNA: TGCAGCGTTGTGGGGTGGGGTACAGATACGCAGTATTTT.

This clonotype occurred many times. The J gene is TRBJ2-7, the V gene TRBV20-1; TRBD2 might be the D (5 bases). The V and J ends lost 2 bases and 2 bases respectively, with 16 bases between them. The CDR3 extends over 15 amino acids. The germline CDR1 and CDR2 sequences are DFQATT and SNEGSKA (reference sequence). Written as DNA, the CDR3 is TGCAGTGCTAGAACATCCGGACTCCCCCCCTACGAGCAGTACGTC. Translating it yields CSARTSGLPPYEQYV.

J is TRBJ2-3 and V is TRBV20-1, with TRBD2 matching over 11 bases. The length of the CDR3 is 15 residues. The ends lost 4 bases at V and 5 bases at J; junction bases unmatched: 8. Germline loops: CDR1 DFQATT, CDR2 SNEGSKA (reference sequence). Here the CDR3 DNA reads TGCAGTGCTACCGTAGCGGGGGGGCCGGGAGATACGCAGTATTTT. Translating gives CSATVAGGPGDTQYF.

The chain is built from TRBV20-1 and TRBJ2-7, with no clear D. CDR1 is DFQATT, CDR2 SNEGSKA, per germline (reference sequence). This CDR3 region has 10 residues. V lost 3 bases and J 8 bases, leaving 8 bases between the germline ends. CDR3 region: CSARGIQQYF. In nucleotides, the CDR3 is TGCAGTGCTAGGGGTATCCAGCAGTACTTC.